These 26 T cell receptor beta chains originate from one sample sequenced in a study of CD8+CD57+ T cells in acquired aplastic anemia. All sequencing subjects had displayed CD8+CD57+ cell expansion on flow cytometry. For CDR3 and TCR beta VDJ profiling, genomic DNA was the template used. Using its own MiXCR run on the reads, TCRdb lists one record per CDR3 protein. The data contain hundreds of thousands of distinct CDR3 sequences, 25% to 40% of them singletons. Sequencing was carried out using sorted CD4+, CD8+, or CD8+CD57+ T cells (not recorded which) from PBMCs. These receptors all come from a human donor with aplastic anemia.

This clonotype came up once. The chain joins TRBV11-2 to TRBJ1-1; no clear D. The germline gives CDR1 SGHAT, CDR2 FQNNGV. Trimming stripped 0 bases from V and 1 base from J, with 9 bases between. The CDR3 covers 15 residues. The CDR3 here is CASSLDRQRNTEAFF. CDR3 bases: TGTGCCAGCAGCTTAGATCGACAAAGGAACACTGAAGCTTTCTTT.

J is TRBJ2-7 and V is TRBV27; D is ambiguous. The CDR3 extends over 15 amino acids. CDR1 MNHEY and CDR2 SMNVEV come from the germline V gene (reference sequence). The V and J ends lost 0 bases and 1 base respectively, with 10 bases between them. CDR3 residues: CASSLSARPSYEQYF. CDR3 bases: TGTGCCAGCAGTTTATCGGCCAGGCCTTCCTACGAGCAGTACTTC.

The rearrangement links TRBV19 to TRBJ1-2; D uncertain. The CDR3 has 13 amino acids. V shed 11 bases and J shed 5 bases, with 18 bases lying between them. Germline CDR1 LNHDA, CDR2 SQIVND (reference sequence). CDR3 coding DNA: TGTGCCTGGAGTGTCTCAAATCGATATGGCTACACCTTC. It codes for CAWSVSNRYGYTF.

A few counts support this clonotype. A read error may be the cause here, since a much bigger clone is one base away. The chain is built from TRBV24-1 and TRBJ2-1; possibly TRBD2 for D (5 bases). CDR1 and CDR2 from the germline V gene are KGHDR and SFDVKD. CDR3 length: 16 residues. The CDR3 is CAASASWGDSYNEQFF. As DNA, the CDR3 is TGTGCCGCCAGTGCCTCATGGGGAGACTCCTACAATGAGCAGTTCTTC.

This clonotype was picked up a small number of times. The chain links TRBV25-1 to TRBJ2-1, with TRBD2 matching over 15 bases. CDR1 is MGHDK and CDR2 is SYGVNS in the germline V gene. Losses at the gene ends were 6 bases for V and 0 bases for J; bases not matched to a gene: 6. This CDR3 region has 18 residues. The CDR3 loop reads CASRMGTSGGSSYNEQFF. The DNA for the CDR3 is TGTGCCAGCAGGATGGGGACTAGCGGGGGGAGCTCCTACAATGAGCAGTTCTTC.

The rearrangement links TRBV7-9 to TRBJ1-2; D gene uncertain. Trimming pared 5 bases from V and 7 bases from J, leaving 11 bases between. The CDR3 totals 12 residues. In germline, CDR1 is SEHNR, CDR2 FQNEAQ (reference sequence). This chain's CDR3 is CASSPLGSGYTF. CDR3 in DNA: TGTGCCAGCAGCCCCCTGGGGTCTGGCTACACCTTC.

The chain uses TRBV25-1 and TRBJ2-7; 8 positions agree with TRBD2. In germline, CDR1 is MGHDK, CDR2 SYGVNS. This CDR3 is built from 14 residues. V was pared by 5 bases and J by 6 bases, with 9 bases of the junction left unmatched. CDR3 sequence reads: CASSRLATTGEQYF. For the CDR3, the DNA is TGTGCCAGCAGTCGACTAGCGACTACGGGCGAGCAGTACTTC.

This rearrangement joins TRBV12-3 or TRBV12-4 to TRBJ1-2, with TRBD1 matching 11 bases. CDR3 length equals 15 residues. The J segment lost 6 bases and the V segment lost 1 base, leaving 4 bases of the junction unmatched. CDR3 sequence (DNA): TGTGCCAGCAGTTTAGTAGGGACAGGGGGTAATGGCTACACCTTC. It is translated as CASSLVGTGGNGYTF.

In this sample, this clonotype turned up a few times. J is TRBJ2-7 and V is TRBV6-2 or TRBV6-3; D call uncertain. The CDR3 runs to 12 residues. Germline lookup yields CDR1 MNHEY and CDR2 SVGEGT. The V end lost 6 bases, the J end lost 2 bases, and 8 bases lay between the germline ends. The CDR3 region is CASSRQPYEQYF. The CDR3, as DNA: TGTGCCAGCAGCCGCCAGCCCTACGAGCAGTACTTC.

The chain joins TRBV15 to TRBJ1-2, with D unclear. CDR3 size: 17 residues. CDR1 LNHNV and CDR2 YYDKDF come from the germline V gene (reference sequence). V was cut by 0 bases and J by 1 base, with 15 bases left in between. CDR3 sequence (DNA): TGTGCCACCAGCAGAGACGGGGAAGGAATCCTTAACTATGGCTACACCTTC. It codes for CATSRDGEGILNYGYTF.

The chain is built from TRBV10-2 and TRBJ2-7; tentatively, D is TRBD2 (7 bases). Germline values: CDR1 WSHSY, CDR2 SAAADI. V lost 6 bases, J lost 2 bases, and 17 bases lay in between. This CDR3 comprises 15 residues. CDR3 DNA: TGCGCCAGCAGAGGGGGAGGGGCAGCCACCTACGAGCAGTACTTC. Translated: CASRGGGAATYEQYF.

This clonotype was recorded a few times. V usage is TRBV4-2 and J usage is TRBJ2-7; D might be TRBD1 (5 bases). Germline V gives CDR1 LGHNA, CDR2 YNFKEQ. This CDR3 region has 15 residues. V was pared by 0 bases and J by 0 bases, with 9 bases between. CDR3 protein: CASSQEQASSYEQYF. The CDR3 DNA follows: TGTGCCAGCAGCCAAGAACAGGCTAGCTCCTACGAGCAGTACTTC.

This clonotype has just a few counts. A much larger clonotype is one base distant, so this may be a read error. The V gene is TRBV11-1, the J gene TRBJ1-5; a possible D gene is TRBD1 (5 bases). CDR1 is SGHAT, CDR2 FQDESV, per germline (reference sequence). The V end was cut by 2 bases, the J end by 7 bases, with 18 bases between. The CDR3 spans 16 residues. The CDR3 spells CASSLWGRAESQPQHF. Written as DNA, the CDR3 is TGTGCCAGCAGCTTATGGGGGAGGGCAGAATCACAGCCCCAGCATTTT.

This clonotype was seen a few times. The chain uses TRBV7-9 and TRBJ2-5; 9 bases map to TRBD2. The germline CDR1 and CDR2 sequences are SEHNR and FQNEAQ (reference sequence). The CDR3 loop spans 16 amino acids. J lost 1 base, V lost 9 bases, and 12 bases had no gene match. CDR3 loop: CASTRGREGIQETQYF. CDR3 sequence (DNA): TGTGCCAGTACGAGGGGGCGGGAGGGGATCCAAGAGACCCAGTACTTC.

Of note for this clonotype: A much larger clone lies one base from this, so it may be a read error. The chain employs TRBV20-1 and TRBJ2-7; 7 positions agree with TRBD1. CDR3 size: 12 residues. V gave up 6 bases and J gave up 5 bases; unmatched junction bases: 7. Germline CDR1 and CDR2: DFQATT and SNEGSKA (reference sequence). The CDR3 DNA is TGCAGTGCACCGGGACAGCTCAACGAGCAGTACTTC. Translated: CSAPGQLNEQYF.

The V and J genes are TRBV24-1 and TRBJ2-7, with D hard to call. Germline loops: CDR1 KGHDR, CDR2 SFDVKD. The CDR3 is 13 residues long. The germline V and J ends were trimmed by 11 bases and 3 bases, with 16 bases remaining between them. CDR3 coding DNA: TGTGCCAGCTCACCCGCCTTCCGCTACGAGCAGTACTTC. Amino acids: CASSPAFRYEQYF.

The sample holds a few counts of this clonotype. The chain couples TRBV9 to TRBJ2-1, with D hard to call. The germline V gene encodes CDR1 SGDLS and CDR2 YYNGEE. Trimming took 0 bases from V and 0 from J, leaving 4 bases between them. CDR3 length: 14 residues. This chain's CDR3 is CASSVAGSYNEQFF. The DNA of the CDR3 is TGTGCCAGCAGCGTAGCAGGCTCCTACAATGAGCAGTTCTTC.

The V call is TRBV7-3, the J call TRBJ2-1; possibly TRBD2 for D (5 bases). Germline CDR1 is SGHTA and CDR2 is FQGTGA. Trimming pared 5 bases from V and 9 bases from J, leaving 14 bases between. This CDR3 contains 13 residues. CDR3 in DNA: TGTGCCAGCAGCCCCCGTCGGGATGGTGAGCAGTTCTTC. Protein: CASSPRRDGEQFF.

About this clonotype itself: The conserved phenylalanine or tryptophan normally closing the CDR3 is absent here, so this likely arose from a read error. CDR3 sequence reads: CASSLGGQGPFYEQYL. CDR3 coding DNA: TGCGCCAGCAGCTTGGGGGGACAGGGTCCATTCTACGAGCAGTACCTC. The chain uses TRBV5-1 and TRBJ2-7, with TRBD1 matching over 9 bases. Germline V lookup: CDR1 SGHRS, CDR2 YFSETQ. The V segment lost 0 bases and the J segment 3 bases; nucleotides outside the gene matches: 7. CDR3 length: 16 amino acids.

This sequence joins TRBV11-1 and TRBJ2-7, with 10 bases aligning to TRBD2. The closer fit of TRBJ2-1 to the DNA end suggests the J call may be wrong. In germline, CDR1 is SGHAT, CDR2 FQDESV (reference sequence). This CDR3 has 16 amino acids. CDR3 coding DNA: TGTGCCAGCAGCTTAGGGACTAGCGGCCCCTACAATGAGCAGTTCTTC. This codes for CASSLGTSGPYNEQFF.

The chain is built from TRBV20-1 and TRBJ1-3; D unclear. Germline CDR1 DFQATT, CDR2 SNEGSKA (reference sequence). Trimming took off 5 bases at V and 0 bases at J, with 8 bases between the two ends. CDR3 length: 13 amino acids. Here the CDR3 reads CSAVRSSGNTIYF. In DNA form, the CDR3 reads TGCAGTGCTGTTCGGAGCTCTGGAAACACCATATATTTT.

The rearrangement links TRBV20-1 to TRBJ1-1, with unresolved D. The V end lost 4 bases, the J end lost 5 bases, and 14 bases lay between the germline ends. Per germline, CDR1 DFQATT and CDR2 SNEGSKA (reference sequence). This CDR3 is 13 amino acids long. CDR3 region: CSAKVKKGTEAFF. The CDR3 nucleotides are TGCAGTGCTAAAGTAAAAAAAGGGACTGAAGCTTTCTTT.

J is TRBJ2-1 and V is TRBV9, with D maybe TRBD1 (6 bases). Germline values: CDR1 SGDLS, CDR2 YYNGEE. This CDR3 contains 15 residues. V lost 7 bases, J lost 0 bases, and 14 bases lay in between. The CDR3 here is CASSQTGSSYNEQFF. The CDR3 DNA reads as TGTGCCAGCTCCCAAACAGGGAGCTCCTACAATGAGCAGTTCTTC.

This clonotype was recorded many times. CDR3 region: CASSLDRSTDTQYF. Written as DNA, the CDR3 is TGCGCCAGCAGCTTAGACCGTAGCACAGATACGCAGTATTTT. The chain links TRBV5-1 to TRBJ2-3; D is undetermined. V was pared by 2 bases and J by 0 bases, with 7 bases between. The CDR3 is 14 amino acids. Per the germline V gene, CDR1 is SGHRS and CDR2 is YFSETQ.

This clonotype was seen a handful of times. The rearrangement uses TRBV6-5 and TRBJ1-1, with D maybe TRBD1 (5 bases). V lost 2 bases and J 7 bases, leaving 8 bases between the germline ends. The CDR3 runs 12 residues. From germline, CDR1 is MNHEY and CDR2 SVGAGI. CDR3 in DNA: TGTGCCAGCAGTTACAGGGGAGGTGAAGCTTTCTTT. This encodes CASSYRGGEAFF.

This clonotype was found a few times. V is TRBV19 and J is TRBJ1-5; D possibly corresponds to TRBD1 (5 bases). Germline values: CDR1 LNHDA, CDR2 SQIVND (reference sequence). There are 14 residues in the CDR3. V lost 7 bases to trimming and J lost 3 bases, with 13 bases between them. The CDR3, as DNA: TGTGCCAGTAAGGTCTCAGGGTTCAATCAGCCCCAGCATTTT. It translates to CASKVSGFNQPQHF. The entire variable domain, with the rest obtained from reference TRBV19 and TRBJ1-5, is as follows: DGGITQSPKYLFRKEGQNVTLSCEQNLNHDAMYWYRQDPGQGLRLIYYSQIVNDFQKGDIAEGYSVSREKKESFPLTVTSAQKNPTAFYLCASKVSGFNQPQHFGDGTRLSIL.